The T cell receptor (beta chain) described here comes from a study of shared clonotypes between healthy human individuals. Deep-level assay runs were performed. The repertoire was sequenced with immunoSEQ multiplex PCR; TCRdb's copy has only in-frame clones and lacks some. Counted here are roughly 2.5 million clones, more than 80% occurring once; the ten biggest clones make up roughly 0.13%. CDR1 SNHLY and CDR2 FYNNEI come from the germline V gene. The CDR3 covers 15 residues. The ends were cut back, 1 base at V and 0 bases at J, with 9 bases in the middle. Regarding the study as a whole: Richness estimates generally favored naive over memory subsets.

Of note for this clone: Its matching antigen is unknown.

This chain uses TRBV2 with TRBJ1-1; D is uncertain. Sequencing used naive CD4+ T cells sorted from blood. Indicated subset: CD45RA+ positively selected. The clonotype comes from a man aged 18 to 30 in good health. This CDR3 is CASSEVRTVNTEAFF. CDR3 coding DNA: TGTGCCAGCAGTGAAGTTAGGACGGTGAACACTGAAGCTTTCTTT. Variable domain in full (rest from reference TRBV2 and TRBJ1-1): EPEVTQTPSHQVTQMGQEVILRCVPISNHLYFYWYRQILGQKVEFLVSFYNNEISEKSEIFDDQFSVERPDGSNFTLKIRSTKLEDSAMYFCASSEVRTVNTEAFFGQGTRLTVV.